The 24 T cell receptor beta chains presented below share a single source sample, sequenced in a study of coeliac disease. Only in-frame clones appear in the TCRdb table, and some are missing; sequencing was by immunoSEQ multiplex PCR. The sample records 6,000 to 8,000 clones, about three quarters being singletons. Sequenced input: lamina propria lymphocytes from the gut. These receptors were collected from a man aged 30 to 45 with celiac disease.

This clone was counted between two and nine times. The rearrangement uses TRBV27 and TRBJ2-5, with no clear D. Germline loops: CDR1 MNHEY, CDR2 SMNVEV (reference sequence). Trimming stripped 2 bases from V and 5 bases from J, with 9 bases between. This CDR3 has 13 amino acids. The CDR3 loop reads CASSLTYRETQYF. The CDR3 nucleotides read TGTGCCAGCAGTTTAACGTACCGGGAGACCCAGTACTTC.

The CDR3 reads CASSLDQTDTQYF. CDR3 bases: TGTGCCAGCAGCTTAGACCAGACAGATACGCAGTATTTT. The chain uses TRBV7-8 and TRBJ2-3; unclear D gene. V lost 1 base and J lost 3, with 5 bases in between. Germline CDR1 SGHVS, CDR2 FQNEAQ. The CDR3 is made up of 13 amino acids.

The chain recombines TRBV4-2 with TRBJ1-4; perhaps TRBD1 as D (5 bases). V dropped 0 bases and J dropped 12 bases, with 11 bases sitting between them. Germline assignment: CDR1 LGHNA and CDR2 YNFKEQ. This CDR3 contains 13 residues. CDR3 sequence reads: CASSQDYRGELFF. CDR3 nucleotide sequence: TGTGCCAGCAGCCAAGATTATCGGGGGGAACTGTTTTTT.

In the case of this clone: Relative to the germline gene, one junction end is altered; a read error may explain this. The CDR3 sequence: CASSLLPSSGAVTKAFF. Written as DNA, the CDR3 is TGTGCCAGCTCACTACTTCCTTCTAGCGGCGCGGTCACTAAAGCTTTCTTT. The chain joins TRBV18 to TRBJ1-1; D is ambiguous. The CDR3 length is 17 residues. Germline values: CDR1 KGHSH, CDR2 LQKENI.

V gene TRBV19 combines with J gene TRBJ2-5; 10 bases are shared with TRBD2. From germline, CDR1 is LNHDA and CDR2 SQIVND (reference sequence). The CDR3 covers 17 residues. After removal of 3 bases from V and 5 bases from J, the junction contained 12 bases not matched to a gene. The CDR3 region has the DNA TGTGCCAGTAGTATGAACGGAGCGGGAGGGCCGGGTGAGACCCAGTACTTC. Translated: CASSMNGAGGPGETQYF.

The chain joins TRBV27 to TRBJ1-1, with D uncertain. The CDR3 covers 14 residues. Germline CDR1 and CDR2: MNHEY and SMNVEV (reference sequence). Trimming stripped 2 bases from V and 0 bases from J, with 7 bases between. The CDR3 sequence: CASSLQRMNTEAFF. CDR3 DNA sequence: TGTGCCAGCAGTTTACAGAGGATGAACACTGAAGCTTTCTTT.

The chain recombines TRBV28 with TRBJ2-7, with TRBD2 identical over 8 bases. This CDR3 has 15 residues. V trimming: 2 bases; J trimming: 1 base; junction bases outside the gene matches: 4. Germline values: CDR1 MDHEN, CDR2 SYDVKM. The CDR3: CASSLISGTSYEQYF. In nucleotides, the CDR3 is TGTGCCAGCAGTTTAATTAGCGGGACATCCTACGAGCAGTACTTC.

The V gene is TRBV5-1, the J gene TRBJ2-6; 8 bases match TRBD1. V lost 6 bases to trimming and J lost 0 bases; unmatched junction nucleotides: 5. The CDR3 is 16 residues long. The V gene's germline CDR1 is SGHRS and CDR2 YFSETQ. The CDR3 region has the DNA TGCGCCAGCACCGGGACAGGAAACTCTGGGGCCAACGTCCTGACTTTC. This gives the protein CASTGTGNSGANVLTF.

The table lists this clone with a few counts. The chain is built from TRBV4-2 and TRBJ2-5; tentative D call: TRBD2 (5 bases). The CDR3 length is 15 residues. Trimming stripped 1 base from V and 7 bases from J, with 16 bases between. CDR1 and CDR2 from the germline V gene are LGHNA and YNFKEQ. This CDR3 is CASSQGDLDWLTQYF. CDR3 bases: TGTGCCAGCAGCCAAGGAGACCTGGACTGGCTGACCCAGTACTTC.

The chain uses TRBV28 and TRBJ1-2; 7 bases line up with TRBD1. Germline loops: CDR1 MDHEN, CDR2 SYDVKM. V dropped 9 bases and J dropped 8; count of bases not matched to a gene: 15. The CDR3 contains 14 residues. The CDR3 coding sequence is TGTGCCAGTGACACCCCAACAGGGGCGGGAGGCTACACCTTC. It encodes CASDTPTGAGGYTF.

V is TRBV19 and J is TRBJ2-2, with 9 bases matching TRBD2. V lost 5 bases and J lost 6; bases outside the gene matches: 7. This CDR3 spans 15 amino acids. Germline loops: CDR1 LNHDA, CDR2 SQIVND (reference sequence). In DNA, the CDR3 is TGTGCCAGTAGTCCTTCAGCGGGAGGCTCCGGGGAGCTGTTTTTT. Translating it yields CASSPSAGGSGELFF.

V is TRBV4-1 and J is TRBJ2-5, with TRBD2 matching 11 bases. The J call is in doubt because the DNA end fits TRBJ2-7 better. Germline V lookup: CDR1 MGHRA, CDR2 YSYEKL. The CDR3 consists of 19 residues. The CDR3 reads CASSQDPTSGSFISYEQYF. DNA of the CDR3: TGCGCCAGCAGCCAAGATCCTACTAGCGGGAGCTTTATTTCCTACGAGCAGTACTTC.

V usage is TRBV9 and J usage is TRBJ1-4; no firm D call. Trimming took 2 bases from V and 4 from J, leaving 12 bases between them. CDR1 is SGDLS, CDR2 YYNGEE, per germline. This CDR3 is 15 amino acids long. The CDR3 protein is CASSVGGSYNEKLFF. The CDR3 region has the DNA TGTGCCAGCAGCGTCGGAGGATCCTATAATGAAAAACTGTTTTTT.

The rearrangement links TRBV27 to TRBJ2-3, with D possibly being TRBD1 (5 bases). V was cut by 2 bases and J by 9 bases, with 18 bases left in between. CDR1 MNHEY and CDR2 SMNVEV come from the germline V gene (reference sequence). This CDR3 is 15 amino acids long. CDR3 loop: CASSLTPEVSGTQYF. DNA for the CDR3: TGTGCCAGCAGTTTAACCCCCGAGGTGTCAGGGACGCAGTATTTT.

This clone was counted a few times. The chain carries TRBV5-1 and TRBJ2-3, with 7 nucleotides matching TRBD1. The CDR3 is made up of 16 amino acids. The J segment lost 0 bases and the V segment lost 2 bases, leaving 6 bases of the junction unmatched. Germline V gene sequence: CDR1 SGHRS, CDR2 YFSETQ. The CDR3 bases are TGCGCCAGCAGCTTTCTAGGGACAGAGAGCACAGATACGCAGTATTTT. It specifies CASSFLGTESTDTQYF.

The chain uses TRBV7-2 and TRBJ1-2; a possible D gene is TRBD1 (5 bases). This CDR3 is 15 amino acids long. The germline gives CDR1 SGHTA, CDR2 FQGNSA. Trimming cost V 5 bases and J 0 bases, with 13 bases left between them. The CDR3 region has the DNA TGTGCCAGCAGCCAAGGCCAGGGCGCTAACTATGGCTACACCTTC. Translation gives CASSQGQGANYGYTF.

This clone turned up a few times. The chain is built from TRBV19 and TRBJ2-7; 16 nucleotides align to TRBD2. From germline, CDR1 is LNHDA and CDR2 SQIVND (reference sequence). V lost 6 bases, J lost 6 bases, and 26 bases stayed unmatched. CDR3 length equals 22 residues. The CDR3 protein is CASRKFMASEGLAGGPSVEQYF. In DNA form, the CDR3 reads TGTGCCAGTAGAAAGTTCATGGCGAGCGAGGGACTAGCGGGAGGGCCCTCAGTCGAGCAGTACTTC.

The chain employs TRBV19 and TRBJ1-5; 7 bases map to TRBD1. Trimming removed 6 bases from V and 4 bases from J; junction bases left unmatched: 6. CDR1 and CDR2 (germline): LNHDA, SQIVND (reference sequence). The CDR3 sequence is 14 residues long. The CDR3 nucleotides are TGTGCCAGTAGGGGGGACAGACCAAATCAGCCCCAGCATTTT. Its protein is CASRGDRPNQPQHF.

A few counts support this clone. The V and J genes are TRBV6-5 and TRBJ2-1; possible D gene TRBD1, 5 bases. The CDR3 runs 13 residues. V was shortened by 2 bases and J by 8 bases, with 10 bases between the two germline ends. Germline CDR1 reads MNHEY; CDR2 reads SVGAGI. The CDR3 DNA follows: TGTGCCAGCAGTTACCAGGGCCATCATGAGCAGTTCTTC. It is translated as CASSYQGHHEQFF.

In this sample, this clone turned up once. The rearrangement links TRBV7-2 to TRBJ2-5; 7 bases are a match to TRBD2. Germline trimming cut 2 bases from V and 5 bases from J; bases unmatched to any gene: 2. The CDR3 is 13 amino acids. CDR1 is SGHTA, CDR2 FQGNSA, per germline. CDR3 loop: CASSLMGGETQYF. The DNA of the CDR3 is TGTGCCAGCAGCTTAATGGGGGGGGAGACCCAGTACTTC.

The chain carries TRBV6-5 and TRBJ2-1; 10 nucleotides line up with TRBD2. The CDR3 totals 14 residues. J gave up 8 bases and V 0 bases, and 1 base lay outside the gene matches. Germline CDR1 MNHEY, CDR2 SVGAGI. In DNA, the CDR3 is TGTGCCAGCAGTTACTCTGGGACTAGCGATGAGCAGTTCTTC. Encoded protein: CASSYSGTSDEQFF.

The chain carries TRBV7-3 and TRBJ2-1, with 11 nucleotides matching TRBD2. The ends lost 3 bases at V and 7 bases at J; junction bases unmatched: 5. The CDR3 loop spans 15 amino acids. The germline V gene has CDR1 SGHTA and CDR2 FQGTGA. The CDR3 bases are TGTGCCAGCAGCTTCCCGACTAGCGGGAATAATGAGCAGTTCTTC. This translates into CASSFPTSGNNEQFF.

This sequence joins TRBV5-6 and TRBJ2-1, with TRBD2 matching 7 bases. V lost 2 bases to trimming and J lost 6 bases; unmatched junction nucleotides: 17. Per germline, CDR1 SGHDT and CDR2 YYEEEE. CDR3 length equals 18 residues. CDR3 coding DNA: TGTGCCAGCAGCTTCCTATCAGCCGGGACTAACTGGGGCAATGAGCAGTTCTTC. Amino acids: CASSFLSAGTNWGNEQFF. The complete variable domain, with remaining parts taken from reference TRBV5-6 and TRBJ2-1, reads DAGVTQSPTHLIKTRGQQVTLRCSPKSGHDTVSWYQQALGQGPQFIFQYYEEEERQRGNFPDRFSGHQFPNYSSELNVNALLLGDSALYLCASSFLSAGTNWGNEQFFGPGTRLTVL.

This clone was seen only a few times. One end of the junction fails to match germline, which may point to a read error. The chain links TRBV6-5 to TRBJ1-1; D remains unclear. Germline V gives CDR1 MNHEY, CDR2 SVGAGI. The length of the CDR3 is 14 residues. This CDR3 reads CASSLGGSNTKAFF. The CDR3 DNA reads as TGTGCCAGCAGCCTTGGAGGGTCGAACACTAAAGCTTTCTTT.